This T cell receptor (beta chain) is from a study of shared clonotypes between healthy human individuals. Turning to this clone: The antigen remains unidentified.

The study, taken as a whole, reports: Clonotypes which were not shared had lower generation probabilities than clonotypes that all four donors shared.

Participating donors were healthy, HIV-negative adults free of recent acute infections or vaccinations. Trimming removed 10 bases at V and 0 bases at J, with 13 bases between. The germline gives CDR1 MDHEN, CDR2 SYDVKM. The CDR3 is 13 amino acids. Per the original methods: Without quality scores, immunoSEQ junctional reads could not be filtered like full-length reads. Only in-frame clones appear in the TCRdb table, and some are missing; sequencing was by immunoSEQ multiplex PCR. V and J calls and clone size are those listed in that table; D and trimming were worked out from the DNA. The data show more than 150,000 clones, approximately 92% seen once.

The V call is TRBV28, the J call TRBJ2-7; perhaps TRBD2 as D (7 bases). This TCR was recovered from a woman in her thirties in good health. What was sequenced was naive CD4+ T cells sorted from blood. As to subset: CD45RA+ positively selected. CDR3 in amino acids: CATEGGVSYEQYF. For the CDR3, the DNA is TGTGCCACTGAGGGGGGGGTCTCCTACGAGCAGTACTTC. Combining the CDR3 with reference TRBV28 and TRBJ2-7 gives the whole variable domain DVKVTQSSRYLVKRTGEKVFLECVQDMDHENMFWYRQDPGLGLRLIYFSYDVKMKEKGDIPEGYSVSREKKERFSLILESASTNQTSMYLCATEGGVSYEQYFGPGTRLTVT.